This T cell receptor beta chain was captured in a study of T cell changes during pregnancy in multiple sclerosis. This CDR3 is built from 17 residues. The germline gives CDR1 PRHDT, CDR2 FYEKMQ (reference sequence). J gave up 5 bases and V 5 bases, and 14 bases lay outside the gene matches. Here immunoSEQ multiplex PCR was the method, and the copy in TCRdb shows in-frame clones only, minus some. Found here are more than 65,000 clones, about 89% of them singletons; the top ten hold about 0.45%. Specimen: CD4+ T cells from peripheral blood mononuclear cells, collected before pregnancy. The V and J genes are TRBV13 and TRBJ2-7; 11 nucleotides line up with TRBD2. This TCR derives from a female donor with multiple sclerosis, enrolled in a pregnancy study. The CDR3 loop is CASSLSGLAEGLDEQYF. The CDR3, as DNA: TGTGCCAGCAGCCTCTCGGGACTAGCGGAGGGTCTAGACGAGCAGTACTTC.